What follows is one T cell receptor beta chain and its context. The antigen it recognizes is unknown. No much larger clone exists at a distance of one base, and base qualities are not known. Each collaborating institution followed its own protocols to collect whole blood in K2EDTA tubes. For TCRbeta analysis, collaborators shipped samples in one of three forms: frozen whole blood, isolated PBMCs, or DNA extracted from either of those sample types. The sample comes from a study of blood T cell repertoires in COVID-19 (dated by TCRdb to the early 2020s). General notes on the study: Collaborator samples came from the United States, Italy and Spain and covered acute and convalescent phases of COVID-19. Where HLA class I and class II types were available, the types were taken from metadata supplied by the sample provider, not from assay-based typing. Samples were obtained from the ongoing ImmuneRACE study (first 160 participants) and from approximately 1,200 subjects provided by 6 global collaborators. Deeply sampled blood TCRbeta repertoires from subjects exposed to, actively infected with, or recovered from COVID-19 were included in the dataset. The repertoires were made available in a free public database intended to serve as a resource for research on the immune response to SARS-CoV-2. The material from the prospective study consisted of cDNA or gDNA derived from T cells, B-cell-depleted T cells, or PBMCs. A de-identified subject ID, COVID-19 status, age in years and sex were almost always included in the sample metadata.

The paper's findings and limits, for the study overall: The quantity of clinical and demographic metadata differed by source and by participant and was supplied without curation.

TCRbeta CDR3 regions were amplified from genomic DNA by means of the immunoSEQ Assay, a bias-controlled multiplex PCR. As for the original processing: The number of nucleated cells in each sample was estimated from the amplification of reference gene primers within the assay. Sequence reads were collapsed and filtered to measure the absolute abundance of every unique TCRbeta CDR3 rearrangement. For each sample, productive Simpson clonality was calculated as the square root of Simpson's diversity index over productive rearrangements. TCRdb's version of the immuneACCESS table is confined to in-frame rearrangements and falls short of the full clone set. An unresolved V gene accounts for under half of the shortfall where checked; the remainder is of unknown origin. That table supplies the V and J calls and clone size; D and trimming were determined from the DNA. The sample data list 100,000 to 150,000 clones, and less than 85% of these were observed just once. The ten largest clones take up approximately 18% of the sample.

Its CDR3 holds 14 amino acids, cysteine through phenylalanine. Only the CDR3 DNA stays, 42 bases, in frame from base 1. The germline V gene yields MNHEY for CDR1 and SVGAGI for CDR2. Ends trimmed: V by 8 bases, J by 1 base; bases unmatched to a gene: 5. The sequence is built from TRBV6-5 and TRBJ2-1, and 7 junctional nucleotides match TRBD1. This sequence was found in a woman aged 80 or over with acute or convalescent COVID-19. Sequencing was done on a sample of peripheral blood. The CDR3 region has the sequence CASGTGESYNEQFF. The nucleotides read TGTGCCAGCGGAACAGGGGAATCCTACAATGAGCAGTTCTTC.